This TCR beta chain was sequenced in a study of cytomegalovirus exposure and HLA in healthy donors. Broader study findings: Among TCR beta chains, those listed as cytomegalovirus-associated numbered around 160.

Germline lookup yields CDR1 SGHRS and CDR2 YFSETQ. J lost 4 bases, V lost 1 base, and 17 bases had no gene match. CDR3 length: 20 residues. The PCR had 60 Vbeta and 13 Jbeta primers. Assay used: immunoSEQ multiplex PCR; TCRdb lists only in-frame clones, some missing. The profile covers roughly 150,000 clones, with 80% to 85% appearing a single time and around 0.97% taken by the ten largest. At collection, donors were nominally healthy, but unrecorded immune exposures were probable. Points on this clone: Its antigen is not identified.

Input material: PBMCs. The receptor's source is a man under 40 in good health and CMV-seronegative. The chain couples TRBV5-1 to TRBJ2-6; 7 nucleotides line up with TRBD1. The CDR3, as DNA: TGCGCCAGCAGCTTGCTTGTCGGACAGGTATCAGCGGCGGGGGCCAACGTCCTGACTTTC. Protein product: CASSLLVGQVSAAGANVLTF.